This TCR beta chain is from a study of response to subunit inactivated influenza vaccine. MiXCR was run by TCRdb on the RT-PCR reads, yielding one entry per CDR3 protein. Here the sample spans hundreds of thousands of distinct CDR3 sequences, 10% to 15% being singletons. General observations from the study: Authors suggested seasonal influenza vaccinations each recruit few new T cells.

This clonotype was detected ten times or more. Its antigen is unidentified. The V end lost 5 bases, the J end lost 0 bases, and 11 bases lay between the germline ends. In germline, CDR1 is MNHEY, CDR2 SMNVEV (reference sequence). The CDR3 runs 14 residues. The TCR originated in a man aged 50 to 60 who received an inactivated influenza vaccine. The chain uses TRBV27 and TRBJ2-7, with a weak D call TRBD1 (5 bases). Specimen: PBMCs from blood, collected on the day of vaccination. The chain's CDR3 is CASSATVYSYEQYF. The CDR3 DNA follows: TGTGCCAGCAGTGCGACAGTATACTCCTACGAGCAGTACTTC.